A single sample gave rise to the 32 T cell receptor beta chains below, sequenced in a study of T cells in Graves' hyperthyroidism and ophthalmopathy. RNA transcripts were the template for amplifying TCR beta CDR3 regions. Using the HTBI primer set, a first-round RT-PCR was run on the TCR CDR3. Using its own MiXCR run on the multiplex PCR reads, TCRdb lists one record per CDR3 protein. The sample carries hundreds of thousands of distinct CDR3 sequences, about 35% recorded once. The sample was blood. The receptors here all came from a woman aged 40 to 50 with Graves' hyperthyroidism.

This clonotype was recorded many times. The CDR3: CASSQDWEYEQYF. In DNA, the CDR3 is TGTGCCAGCAGCCAAGATTGGGAATACGAGCAGTACTTC. This chain uses TRBV3-1 with TRBJ2-7; no clear D. The V gene's germline CDR1 is LGHDT and CDR2 YNNKEL (reference sequence). The CDR3 contains 13 residues. Between the trimmed V and J ends, which lost 0 bases and 4 bases, there was a span of 7 bases.

As for this clonotype: This clone may be a read error of a much larger clone one base away. V and J are TRBV5-1 and TRBJ1-1, with D uncertain. The CDR3 is 15 residues long. The germline V gene has CDR1 SGHRS and CDR2 YFSETQ. V was clipped by 1 base and J by 0 bases, with 10 bases between them. In DNA form, the CDR3 reads TGCGCCAGCAGCTTGAGATTCGATATGAACACTGAAGCTTTCTTT. The encoded protein is CASSLRFDMNTEAFF.

This clonotype was counted a few times. The V call is TRBV5-4, the J call TRBJ2-7; TRBD1 aligns across 8 bases. The J segment lost 1 base and the V segment lost 9 bases, leaving 12 bases of the junction unmatched. The CDR3 runs to 15 residues. The germline CDR1 and CDR2 sequences are SGHNT and YYREEE (reference sequence). This CDR3 is CATYPRDRQSYEQYF. In nucleotides, the CDR3 is TGTGCCACCTACCCCCGGGACAGGCAATCCTACGAGCAGTACTTC.

Comment on this clonotype: The junction differs from germline at one of its ends, possibly a read error. The chain has TRBV11-2 and TRBJ2-5, with 10 positions matching TRBD2. This CDR3 is built from 18 residues. Germline V lookup: CDR1 SGHAT, CDR2 FQNNGV. The CDR3 sequence: CASSRGPAGGPGQGTQYF. Here the CDR3 DNA reads TGTGCCAGCAGCCGGGGGCCAGCGGGGGGGCCTGGACAAGGGACCCAGTACTTC.

The rearrangement joins TRBV7-2 to TRBJ1-2; D gene uncertain. Trimming took 5 bases from V and 5 from J, leaving 15 bases between them. CDR1 and CDR2 from the germline V gene are SGHTA and FQGNSA. The CDR3 length is 14 residues. CDR3 amino acids: CASSQDLGYYGYTF. The CDR3, as DNA: TGTGCCAGCAGCCAAGATCTGGGGTATTATGGCTACACCTTC.

This clonotype has ten or more counts. The chain has TRBV11-2 and TRBJ1-5; D possibly corresponds to TRBD1 (6 bases). Trimming removed 1 base at V and 7 bases at J, with 11 bases between. The CDR3 length is 14 residues. Looked up from germline, CDR1 is SGHAT and CDR2 is FQNNGV. Written as DNA, the CDR3 is TGTGCCAGCAGCTTAGTTGCAGGGGTACAGCCCCAGCATTTT. Translating gives CASSLVAGVQPQHF. The full variable domain, completed using reference TRBV11-2 and TRBJ1-5, is EAGVAQSPRYKIIEKRQSVAFWCNPISGHATLYWYQQILGQGPKLLIQFQNNGVVDDSQLPKDRFSAERLKGVDSTLKIQPAKLEDSAVYLCASSLVAGVQPQHFGDGTRLSIL.

This clonotype occurred a few times. A clone one base away is much larger, so this may be a read error. The J gene is TRBJ1-1, the V gene TRBV28; no clear D gene. The length of the CDR3 is 13 residues. The ends were cut back, 5 bases at V and 1 base at J, with 8 bases in the middle. Germline V gene lookup returns CDR1 MDHEN and CDR2 SYDVKM. For the CDR3, the DNA is TGTGCCAGCAGTAACTCGGGGAACACTGAAGCTTTCTTT. Translating gives CASSNSGNTEAFF.

The rearrangement joins TRBV12-3 or TRBV12-4 to TRBJ2-3; no reliable D call. V gave up 7 bases and J gave up 4 bases, with 18 bases separating them. This CDR3 has 15 residues. Here the CDR3 reads CASTLGFGASDTQYF. The CDR3, as DNA: TGTGCCAGCACCCTAGGGTTTGGAGCCTCAGATACGCAGTATTTT.

This clonotype was counted at least ten times. The gene calls are TRBV14 and TRBJ1-1; no clear D gene. The CDR3 spans 14 residues. CDR1 and CDR2 from the germline V gene are SGHDN and FVKESK. V was cut by 2 bases and J by 1 base, with 8 bases left in between. The CDR3 DNA sequence: TGTGCCAGCAGCCAATACGTCGGGAACACTGAAGCTTTCTTT. It codes for CASSQYVGNTEAFF.

This clonotype was observed a few times. At one end the junction does not follow the germline gene, possibly because of a read error. This chain uses TRBV10-2 with TRBJ1-1, with D hard to call. CDR1 and CDR2 from the germline V gene are WSHSY and SAAADI. CDR3 size: 15 residues. CDR3 in DNA: TGTGCCAGCAGTTTAGGTACAGTTTCGCCCCCTGAAGCTTTCTTT. It yields the protein CASSLGTVSPPEAFF.

This clonotype was observed at least ten times. The V and J genes are TRBV10-3 and TRBJ1-2; 8 nucleotides agree with TRBD1. V was pared by 3 bases and J by 8 bases, with 5 bases of the junction left unmatched. Germline V lookup: CDR1 ENHRY, CDR2 SYGVKD. This CDR3 is built from 13 residues. CDR3 nucleotides: TGTGCCATCAGTGATTCAGGGGGCGCGGGCTACACCTTC. Protein sequence: CAISDSGGAGYTF.

The chain joins TRBV11-2 to TRBJ2-7; 13 bases fit TRBD2. With 5 bases clipped from V and 2 bases from J, the junction kept 9 bases outside the gene matches. CDR1 and CDR2 (germline): SGHAT, FQNNGV. The length of the CDR3 is 17 residues. The CDR3 loop is CASSPGTSGTATYEQYF. The CDR3 DNA reads as TGTGCCAGCAGCCCCGGGACTAGCGGGACCGCCACCTACGAGCAGTACTTC. Supplemented by reference TRBV11-2 and TRBJ2-7, the full variable domain reads EAGVAQSPRYKIIEKRQSVAFWCNPISGHATLYWYQQILGQGPKLLIQFQNNGVVDDSQLPKDRFSAERLKGVDSTLKIQPAKLEDSAVYLCASSPGTSGTATYEQYFGPGTRLTVT.

This clonotype has ten or more counts. The chain combines TRBV7-2 with TRBJ1-1, with unresolved D. Per the germline V gene, CDR1 is SGHTA and CDR2 is FQGNSA. CDR3 length: 13 residues. The V gene lost 3 bases and the J gene lost 0 bases, with 5 bases spanning the gap. This CDR3 reads CASSLPVNTEAFF. The CDR3 nucleotides are TGTGCCAGCAGCTTGCCAGTGAACACTGAAGCTTTCTTT.

This clonotype was seen a few times. The chain links TRBV6-5 to TRBJ1-3; D not certain. This CDR3 has 11 amino acids. Deletions cut 5 bases from V and 7 bases from J, with 6 bases between. CDR1 and CDR2 from the germline V gene are MNHEY and SVGAGI. CDR3 region: CASSQTNTIYF. The CDR3 DNA reads TGTGCCAGCAGTCAGACGAACACCATATATTTT.

The chain joins TRBV4-1 to TRBJ1-2; D may be TRBD1 (6 bases). Trimming pared 6 bases from V and 4 bases from J, leaving 21 bases between. The CDR3 is made up of 16 amino acids. The germline V gene encodes CDR1 MGHRA and CDR2 YSYEKL. CDR3 sequence reads: CASRRTEQGESYGYTF. CDR3 nucleotide sequence: TGCGCCAGCAGACGAACTGAACAGGGTGAGTCCTATGGCTACACCTTC.

A word on this clonotype: One base away lies a much larger clone, so this may be a sequencing read error. This chain uses TRBV25-1 with TRBJ2-7; weak D call: TRBD1 (5 bases). Germline V gene data show CDR1 as MGHDK and CDR2 as SYGVNS. This CDR3 has 13 residues. As DNA, the CDR3 is TGTGCCAGCAGTGTGGGGCCCATTGAGGAGCAGTGCTTC. Its protein is CASSVGPIEEQCF.

On this clonotype itself: Just one base apart from a much larger clone, this may be a read error. The chain joins TRBV5-5 to TRBJ2-6; D not certain. The CDR3 loop spans 15 amino acids. Per germline, CDR1 SGHKS and CDR2 YYEKEE (reference sequence). The CDR3 bases are TGCGCCAGCAGCTCAGCTTACTCTGGGGCCAACGTCCTGACTTTC. It specifies CASSSAYSGANVLTF.

About this clonotype itself: The junction differs from germline at one of its ends, possibly a read error. The genes are TRBV6-2 or TRBV6-3 and TRBJ1-4; tentative D call: TRBD1 (5 bases). From germline, CDR1 is MNHEY and CDR2 SVGEGT. The CDR3 totals 14 residues. The CDR3 sequence is CAISYNQGGEKLFF. The CDR3 bases are TGTGCCATCAGTTACAACCAGGGTGGGGAAAAACTGTTTTTT.

There are a few counts of this clonotype. The chain recombines TRBV4-1 with TRBJ2-6; 10 nucleotides align to TRBD1. J gave up 2 bases and V 1 base, and 8 bases lay outside the gene matches. Germline V gives CDR1 MGHRA, CDR2 YSYEKL. The CDR3 loop spans 19 amino acids. Here the CDR3 DNA reads TGCGCCAGCAGCCAAGGTCACGGGACAGGGGTTGCTGGGGCCAACGTCCTGACTTTC. Protein: CASSQGHGTGVAGANVLTF.

In regard to this clonotype: A much larger clone lies a single base off, so this may be a read error. The chain has TRBV5-4 and TRBJ2-7, with 7 bases matching TRBD2. The CDR3 is made up of 15 amino acids. Germline CDR1 SGHNT, CDR2 YYREEE (reference sequence). The V gene end was trimmed by 4 bases and the J gene end by 9 bases; junction bases not matched to a gene: 16. The CDR3 nucleotides read TGTGCCAGCAGCGCGTTCGCGCGGGAGATTGGGGGGCAGTACTTC. It specifies CASSAFAREIGGQYF.

The chain links TRBV20-1 to TRBJ1-1; D possibly corresponds to TRBD1 (6 bases). There are 16 residues in the CDR3. Deletions cut 0 bases from V and 4 bases from J, with 18 bases between. Germline V CDR1 and CDR2: DFQATT, SNEGSKA (reference sequence). The DNA of the CDR3 is TGCAGTGCTAGAGATCAATCGGGGGCTGAGCGCACTGAAGCTTTCTTT. Amino acids: CSARDQSGAERTEAFF.

This clonotype was observed at least ten times. The V gene is TRBV20-1, the J gene TRBJ2-5, with unresolved D. The ends were cut back, 3 bases at V and 5 bases at J, with 13 bases in the middle. The CDR3 spans 13 residues. Germline CDR1 reads DFQATT; CDR2 reads SNEGSKA (reference sequence). The CDR3 coding sequence is TGCAGTGCTAGTACCGAGAGTTGGGAGACCCAGTACTTC. Translating it yields CSASTESWETQYF.

Turning to this clonotype: This may arise from a read error, as a much more abundant clone is one base away. The chain uses TRBV6-5 and TRBJ2-5; 9 positions match TRBD1. The germline V gene has CDR1 MNHEY and CDR2 SVGAGI. The CDR3 totals 14 residues. DNA of the CDR3: TGTGCCAGCAGTAACCGACAGGGGGGCGAGACCCGGTACTTC. It is translated as CASSNRQGGETRYF.

This clonotype turned up a few times. The chain carries TRBV28 and TRBJ2-7; 10 bases are shared with TRBD1. CDR1 is MDHEN and CDR2 is SYDVKM in the germline V gene. CDR3 length: 15 amino acids. The J segment lost 6 bases and the V segment lost 2 bases, leaving 7 bases of the junction unmatched. CDR3 in DNA: TGTGCCAGCAGTTTACCCGGGACAGGGGTGGGCGAGCAGTACTTC. It translates to CASSLPGTGVGEQYF.

The sample holds many counts of this clonotype. The rearrangement links TRBV2 to TRBJ1-1; the match to TRBD1 covers 10 bases. With V trimmed by 6 bases and J by 7 bases, 8 bases remained unmatched. Germline V CDR1 and CDR2: SNHLY, FYNNEI. This CDR3 has 14 amino acids. The CDR3 spells CASRPRDRGVEAFF. CDR3 bases: TGTGCCAGCAGACCCCGGGACAGGGGAGTTGAAGCTTTCTTT.

The CDR3 here is CASSRTDLRANVLTF. In nucleotides, the CDR3 is TGTGCCAGCAGTCGGACTGATCTCCGGGCCAACGTCCTGACTTTC. V and J are TRBV28 and TRBJ2-6; perhaps TRBD2 as D (5 bases). The CDR3 has 15 amino acids. V lost 5 bases to trimming and J lost 5 bases, with 13 bases between them. Germline assignment: CDR1 MDHEN and CDR2 SYDVKM. Looking up the rest from reference TRBV28 and TRBJ2-6 gives the full variable domain: DVKVTQSSRYLVKRTGEKVFLECVQDMDHENMFWYRQDPGLGLRLIYFSYDVKMKEKGDIPEGYSVSREKKERFSLILESASTNQTSMYLCASSRTDLRANVLTFGAGSRLTVL.

This clonotype was picked up a small number of times. The chain has TRBV28 and TRBJ1-6; D is undetermined. V shed 6 bases and J shed 6 bases, with 6 bases lying between them. The CDR3 is 12 amino acids. Germline CDR1 is MDHEN and CDR2 is SYDVKM. The CDR3 region is CASRAPNSPLHF. CDR3 nucleotide sequence: TGTGCCAGCAGGGCCCCTAATTCACCCCTCCACTTT.

A few counts support this clonotype. This sequence joins TRBV5-8 and TRBJ1-6, with a tentative D call TRBD1 (6 bases). Germline-derived CDR1 and CDR2 are SGHTS and YDEGEE. This CDR3 has 16 residues. Trimming pared 4 bases from V and 8 bases from J, leaving 19 bases between. The CDR3 spells CASSRNGQSQYSPLHF. The CDR3 region has the DNA TGTGCCAGCAGCCGAAACGGACAGTCTCAATATTCACCCCTCCACTTT.

This rearrangement joins TRBV5-1 to TRBJ1-2; TRBD1 might be the D (6 bases). The CDR3 contains 13 residues. V lost 4 bases to trimming and J lost 4 bases, with 11 bases between them. Germline V gene lookup returns CDR1 SGHRS and CDR2 YFSETQ. In DNA form, the CDR3 reads TGCGCCAGCAGCGAGGGGACATTCTATGGCTACACCTTC. Translated: CASSEGTFYGYTF.

The chain combines TRBV7-2 with TRBJ2-3; D gene uncertain. Germline V gene sequence: CDR1 SGHTA, CDR2 FQGNSA. This CDR3 comprises 12 residues. Trimming cost V 0 bases and J 8 bases, with 6 bases left between them. CDR3: CASSLADLTQYF. The CDR3 DNA reads as TGTGCCAGCAGCTTAGCGGACCTTACGCAGTATTTT.

This clonotype was detected a few times. This chain connects TRBV4-3 to TRBJ1-2, with D possibly being TRBD1 (5 bases). The germline gives CDR1 LGHNA, CDR2 YSLEER. This CDR3 comprises 15 residues. Trimming left V 0 bases short and J 8 bases short, with 16 bases between. In nucleotides, the CDR3 is TGCGCCAGCAGCCAAGATCAGGGTAGGAGGGGAGGCTACACCTTC. Encoded protein: CASSQDQGRRGGYTF.

The chain combines TRBV29-1 with TRBJ2-6; D possibly matches TRBD1 or TRBD2 (5 bases each). CDR1 SQVTM and CDR2 ANQGSEA come from the germline V gene. V lost 7 bases to trimming and J lost 0 bases, with 10 bases between them. CDR3 length: 14 residues. The CDR3 spells CSAGTRSGANVLTF. CDR3 in DNA: TGCAGCGCCGGGACCCGCTCTGGGGCCAACGTCCTGACTTTC.